This T cell receptor beta chain originates from a study of PD-1 blockade in classical Hodgkin lymphoma. Trimming took 7 bases from V and 10 from J; bases not matched to a gene: 14. Germline V gene sequence: CDR1 MNHNY, CDR2 SVGAGI (reference sequence). The CDR3 contains 15 residues. The protocol was immunoSEQ multiplex PCR, while the TCRdb copy is restricted to in-frame clones and leaves out a portion. The sample includes about 61,000 clones, approximately 90% of them seen just once. Described time point: cycle 4 day 1 (C4D1), after five to seven weeks of nivolumab. Every one of the patients relapsed after autologous stem cell transplantation (brentuximab vedotin exposure was variable).

This receptor was taken from a human donor with classical Hodgkin lymphoma. The gene calls are TRBV6-6 and TRBJ2-1; the match to TRBD2 covers 9 bases. Sequenced material: peripheral blood mononuclear cells (PBMCs), taken before the fourth cycle of nivolumab. The DNA of the CDR3 is TGTGCCAGCACCCCGAATAGCGGGGGCCCCTACGAGCAGTTCTTC. Its translation: CASTPNSGGPYEQFF.